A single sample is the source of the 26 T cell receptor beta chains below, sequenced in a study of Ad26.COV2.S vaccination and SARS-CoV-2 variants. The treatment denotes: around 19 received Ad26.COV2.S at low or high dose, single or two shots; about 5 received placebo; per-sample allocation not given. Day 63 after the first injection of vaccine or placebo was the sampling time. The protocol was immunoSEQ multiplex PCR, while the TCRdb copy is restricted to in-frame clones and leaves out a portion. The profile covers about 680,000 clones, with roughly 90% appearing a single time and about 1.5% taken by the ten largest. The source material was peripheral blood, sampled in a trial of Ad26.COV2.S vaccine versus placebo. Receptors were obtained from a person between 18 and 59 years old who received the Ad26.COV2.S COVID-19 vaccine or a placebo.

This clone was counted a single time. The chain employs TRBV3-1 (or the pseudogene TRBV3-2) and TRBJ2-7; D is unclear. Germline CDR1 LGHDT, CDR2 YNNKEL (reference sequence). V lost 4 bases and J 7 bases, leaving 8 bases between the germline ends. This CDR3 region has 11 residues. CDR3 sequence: CASSLELEQYF. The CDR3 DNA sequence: TGTGCCAGCAGCCTAGAATTGGAGCAGTACTTC.

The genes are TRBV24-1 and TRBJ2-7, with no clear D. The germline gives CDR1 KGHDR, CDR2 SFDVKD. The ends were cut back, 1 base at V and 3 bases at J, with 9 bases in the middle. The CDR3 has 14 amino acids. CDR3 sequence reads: CATSDFRQIYEQYF. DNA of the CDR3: TGTGCCACCAGTGATTTCCGCCAGATCTACGAGCAGTACTTC.

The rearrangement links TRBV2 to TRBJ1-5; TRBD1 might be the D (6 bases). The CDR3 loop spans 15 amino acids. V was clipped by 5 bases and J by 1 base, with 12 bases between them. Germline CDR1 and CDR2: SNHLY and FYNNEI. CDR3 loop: CASSPGGESNQPQHF. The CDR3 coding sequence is TGTGCCAGCAGTCCGGGGGGCGAGAGCAATCAGCCCCAGCATTTT.

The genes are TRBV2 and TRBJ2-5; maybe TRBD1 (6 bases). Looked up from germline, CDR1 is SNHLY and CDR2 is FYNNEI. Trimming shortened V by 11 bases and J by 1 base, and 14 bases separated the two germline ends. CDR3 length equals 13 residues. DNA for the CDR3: TGTGCCGCCCGGCGGACAGCCCAAGAGACCCAGTACTTC. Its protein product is CAARRTAQETQYF.

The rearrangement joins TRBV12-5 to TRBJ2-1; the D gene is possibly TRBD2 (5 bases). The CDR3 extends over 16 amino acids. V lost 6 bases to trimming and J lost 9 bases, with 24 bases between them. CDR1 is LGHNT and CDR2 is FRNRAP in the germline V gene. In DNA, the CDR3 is TGTGCTAGTGGCCAATCCCCAAGCGGATCTTGGGGTGAGCAGTTCTTC. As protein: CASGQSPSGSWGEQFF. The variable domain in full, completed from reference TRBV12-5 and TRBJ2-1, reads DARVTQTPRHKVTEMGQEVTMRCQPILGHNTVFWYRQTMMQGLELLAYFRNRAPLDDSGMPKDRFSAEMPDATLATLKIQPSEPRDSAVYFCASGQSPSGSWGEQFFGPGTRLTVL.

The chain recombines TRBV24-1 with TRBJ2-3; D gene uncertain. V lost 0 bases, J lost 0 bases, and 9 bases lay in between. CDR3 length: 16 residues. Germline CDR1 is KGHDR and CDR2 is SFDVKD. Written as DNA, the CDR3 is TGTGCCACCAGTGATTTGGACTTCCCTAGCACAGATACGCAGTATTTT. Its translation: CATSDLDFPSTDTQYF.

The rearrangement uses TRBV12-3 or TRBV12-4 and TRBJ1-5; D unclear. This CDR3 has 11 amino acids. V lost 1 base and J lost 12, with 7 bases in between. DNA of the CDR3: TGTGCCAGCAGTTTAGGGAAGAACCAGCATTTT. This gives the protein CASSLGKNQHF.

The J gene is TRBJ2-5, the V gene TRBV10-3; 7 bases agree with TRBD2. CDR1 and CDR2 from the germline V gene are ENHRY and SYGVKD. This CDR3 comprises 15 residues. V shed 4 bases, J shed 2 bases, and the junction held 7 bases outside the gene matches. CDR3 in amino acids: CAISGGLVAQETQYF. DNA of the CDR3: TGTGCCATCAGTGGTGGACTAGTCGCTCAAGAGACCCAGTACTTC.

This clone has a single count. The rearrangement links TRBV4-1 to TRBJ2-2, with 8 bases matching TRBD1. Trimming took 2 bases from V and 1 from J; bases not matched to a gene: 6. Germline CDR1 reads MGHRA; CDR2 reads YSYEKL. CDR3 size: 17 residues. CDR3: CASSQTQGAKNTGELFF. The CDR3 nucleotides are TGCGCCAGCAGCCAAACTCAGGGGGCAAAGAACACCGGGGAGCTGTTTTTT.

CDR3 in amino acids: CASQSGSNYGYTF. CDR3 DNA: TGTGCCAGCCAAAGCGGGAGTAACTATGGCTACACCTTC. The chain employs TRBV7-2 and TRBJ1-2; D is unclear. V was clipped by 8 bases and J by 1 base, with 11 bases between them. Germline lookup yields CDR1 SGHTA and CDR2 FQGNSA. There are 13 residues in the CDR3. The complete variable domain, with remaining parts taken from reference TRBV7-2 and TRBJ1-2, reads GAGVSQSPSNKVTEKGKDVELRCDPISGHTALYWYRQSLGQGLEFLIYFQGNSAPDKSGLPSDRFSAERTGGSVSTLTIQRTQQEDSAVYLCASQSGSNYGYTFGSGTRLTVV.

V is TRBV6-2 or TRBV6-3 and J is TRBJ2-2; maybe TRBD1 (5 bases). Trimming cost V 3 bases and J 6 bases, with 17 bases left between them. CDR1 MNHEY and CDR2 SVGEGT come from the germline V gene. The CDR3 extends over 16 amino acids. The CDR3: CASSYWPLQGAGELFF. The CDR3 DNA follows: TGTGCCAGCAGTTATTGGCCACTCCAAGGGGCCGGGGAGCTGTTTTTT.

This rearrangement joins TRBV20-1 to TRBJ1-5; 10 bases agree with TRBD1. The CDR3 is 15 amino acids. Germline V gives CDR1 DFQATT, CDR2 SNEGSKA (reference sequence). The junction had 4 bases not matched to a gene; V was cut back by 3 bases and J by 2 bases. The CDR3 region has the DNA TGCAGTGCTAGTCGGGACAGGGGAGGCAATCAGCCCCAGCATTTT. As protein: CSASRDRGGNQPQHF.

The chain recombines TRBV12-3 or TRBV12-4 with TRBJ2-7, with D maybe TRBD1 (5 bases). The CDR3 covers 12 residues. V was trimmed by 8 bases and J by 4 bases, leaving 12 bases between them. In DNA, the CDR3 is TGTGCCAGCCGCCAGGGTCGGTACGAGCAGTACTTC. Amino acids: CASRQGRYEQYF.

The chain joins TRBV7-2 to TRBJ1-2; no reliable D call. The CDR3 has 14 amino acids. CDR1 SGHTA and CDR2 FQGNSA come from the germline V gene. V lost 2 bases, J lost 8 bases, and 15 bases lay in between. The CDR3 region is CASSLKNGSPGYTF. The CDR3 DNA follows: TGTGCCAGCAGCTTAAAAAACGGCTCACCGGGCTACACCTTC.

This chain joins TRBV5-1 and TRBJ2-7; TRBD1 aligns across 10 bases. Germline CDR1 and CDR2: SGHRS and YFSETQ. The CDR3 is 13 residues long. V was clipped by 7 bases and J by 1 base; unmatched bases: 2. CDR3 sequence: CASGQGGSYEQYF. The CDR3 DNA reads TGCGCCAGCGGACAGGGGGGTTCCTACGAGCAGTACTTC.

The CDR3 loop is CASSQESGGYNEQFF. CDR3 nucleotide sequence: TGTGCCAGCAGCCAAGAAAGCGGGGGCTACAATGAGCAGTTCTTC. V and J are TRBV4-2 and TRBJ2-1; TRBD2 matches at 8 bases. J gave up 3 bases and V 0 bases, and 1 base lay outside the gene matches. The CDR3 has 15 amino acids. Germline values: CDR1 LGHNA, CDR2 YNFKEQ.

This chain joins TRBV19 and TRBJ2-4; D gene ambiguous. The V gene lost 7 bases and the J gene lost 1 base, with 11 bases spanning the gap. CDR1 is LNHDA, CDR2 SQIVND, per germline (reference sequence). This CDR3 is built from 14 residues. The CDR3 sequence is CASNPDTAKNIQYF. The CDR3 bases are TGTGCCAGTAACCCCGACACCGCCAAAAACATTCAGTACTTC.

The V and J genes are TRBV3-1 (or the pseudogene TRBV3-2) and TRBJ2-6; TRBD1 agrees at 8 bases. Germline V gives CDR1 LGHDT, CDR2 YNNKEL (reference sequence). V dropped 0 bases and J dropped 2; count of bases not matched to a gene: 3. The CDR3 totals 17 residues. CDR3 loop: CASSQEQGATGANVLTF. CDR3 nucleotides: TGTGCCAGCAGCCAAGAGCAGGGGGCGACTGGGGCCAACGTCCTGACTTTC.

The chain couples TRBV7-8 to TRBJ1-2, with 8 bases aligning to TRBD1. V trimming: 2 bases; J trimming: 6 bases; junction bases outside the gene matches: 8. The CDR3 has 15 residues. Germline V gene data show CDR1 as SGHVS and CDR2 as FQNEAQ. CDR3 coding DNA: TGTGCCAGCAGCTTAAATCTGGACAGGGCGGATGGCTACACCTTC. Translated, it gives CASSLNLDRADGYTF.

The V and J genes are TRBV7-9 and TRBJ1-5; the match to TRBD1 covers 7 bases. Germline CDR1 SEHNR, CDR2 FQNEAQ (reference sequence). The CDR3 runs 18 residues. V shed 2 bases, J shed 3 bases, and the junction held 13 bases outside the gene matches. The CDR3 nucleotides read TGTGCCAGCAGCTTATCCCCCGACAGGGTCATAGACAATCAGCCCCAGCATTTT. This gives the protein CASSLSPDRVIDNQPQHF.

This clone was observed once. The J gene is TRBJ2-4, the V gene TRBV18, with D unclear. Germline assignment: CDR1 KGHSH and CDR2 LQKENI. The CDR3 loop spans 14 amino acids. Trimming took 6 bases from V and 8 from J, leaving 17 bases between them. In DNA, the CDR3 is TGTGCCAGCTCTCCCGACACGGGCGTGGACATTCAGTACTTC. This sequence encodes CASSPDTGVDIQYF.

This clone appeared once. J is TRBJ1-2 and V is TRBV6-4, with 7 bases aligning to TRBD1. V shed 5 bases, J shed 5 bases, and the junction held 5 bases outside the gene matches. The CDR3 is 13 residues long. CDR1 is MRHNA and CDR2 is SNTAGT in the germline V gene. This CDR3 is CASSPGGWYGYTF. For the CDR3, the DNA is TGTGCCAGCAGTCCAGGGGGTTGGTATGGCTACACCTTC.

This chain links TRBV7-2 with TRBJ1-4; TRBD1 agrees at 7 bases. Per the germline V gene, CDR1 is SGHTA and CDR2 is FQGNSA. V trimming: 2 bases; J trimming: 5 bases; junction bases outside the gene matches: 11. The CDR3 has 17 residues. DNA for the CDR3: TGTGCCAGCAGCTTAAGCGTGGGGGGACAGAGAAATGAAAAACTGTTTTTT. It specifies CASSLSVGGQRNEKLFF.

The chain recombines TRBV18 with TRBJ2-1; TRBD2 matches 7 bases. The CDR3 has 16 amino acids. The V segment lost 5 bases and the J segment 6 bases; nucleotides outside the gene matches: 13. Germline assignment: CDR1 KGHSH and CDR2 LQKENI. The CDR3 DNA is TGTGCCAGCTCAGGCTCGAGCGGGAATATGGGCAATGAGCAGTTCTTC. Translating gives CASSGSSGNMGNEQFF.

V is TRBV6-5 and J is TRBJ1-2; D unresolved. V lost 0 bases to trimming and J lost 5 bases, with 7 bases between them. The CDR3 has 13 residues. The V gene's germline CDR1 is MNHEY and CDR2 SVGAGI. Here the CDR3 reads CASSYSMGYGYTF. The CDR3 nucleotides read TGTGCCAGCAGTTACTCGATGGGATATGGCTACACCTTC.

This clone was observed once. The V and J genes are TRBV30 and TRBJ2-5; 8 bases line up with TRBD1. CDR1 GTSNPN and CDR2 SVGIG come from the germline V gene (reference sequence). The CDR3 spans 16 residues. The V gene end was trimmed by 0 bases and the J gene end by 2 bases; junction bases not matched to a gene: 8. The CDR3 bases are TGTGCCTGGAGTGTAAGGACAGGGATTTGGCAAGAGACCCAGTACTTC. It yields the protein CAWSVRTGIWQETQYF. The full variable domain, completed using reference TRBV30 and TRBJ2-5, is SQTIHQWPATLVQPVGSPLSLECTVEGTSNPNLYWYRQAAGRGLQLLFYSVGIGQISSEVPQNLSASRPQDRQFILSSKKLLLSDSGFYLCAWSVRTGIWQETQYFGPGTRLLVL.